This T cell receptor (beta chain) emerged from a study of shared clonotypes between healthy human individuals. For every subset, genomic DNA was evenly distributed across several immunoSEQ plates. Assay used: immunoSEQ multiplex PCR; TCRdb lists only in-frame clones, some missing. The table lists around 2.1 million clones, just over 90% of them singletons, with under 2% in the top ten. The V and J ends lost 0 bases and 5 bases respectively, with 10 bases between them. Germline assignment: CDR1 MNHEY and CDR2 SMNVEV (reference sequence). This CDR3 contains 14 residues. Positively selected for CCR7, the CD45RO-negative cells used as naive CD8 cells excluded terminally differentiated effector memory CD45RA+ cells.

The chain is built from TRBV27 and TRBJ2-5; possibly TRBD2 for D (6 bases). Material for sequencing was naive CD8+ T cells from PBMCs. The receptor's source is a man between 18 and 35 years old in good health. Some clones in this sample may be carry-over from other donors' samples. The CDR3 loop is CASSLSRGTETQYF. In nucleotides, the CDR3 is TGTGCCAGCAGTTTATCCCGCGGGACGGAGACCCAGTACTTC.